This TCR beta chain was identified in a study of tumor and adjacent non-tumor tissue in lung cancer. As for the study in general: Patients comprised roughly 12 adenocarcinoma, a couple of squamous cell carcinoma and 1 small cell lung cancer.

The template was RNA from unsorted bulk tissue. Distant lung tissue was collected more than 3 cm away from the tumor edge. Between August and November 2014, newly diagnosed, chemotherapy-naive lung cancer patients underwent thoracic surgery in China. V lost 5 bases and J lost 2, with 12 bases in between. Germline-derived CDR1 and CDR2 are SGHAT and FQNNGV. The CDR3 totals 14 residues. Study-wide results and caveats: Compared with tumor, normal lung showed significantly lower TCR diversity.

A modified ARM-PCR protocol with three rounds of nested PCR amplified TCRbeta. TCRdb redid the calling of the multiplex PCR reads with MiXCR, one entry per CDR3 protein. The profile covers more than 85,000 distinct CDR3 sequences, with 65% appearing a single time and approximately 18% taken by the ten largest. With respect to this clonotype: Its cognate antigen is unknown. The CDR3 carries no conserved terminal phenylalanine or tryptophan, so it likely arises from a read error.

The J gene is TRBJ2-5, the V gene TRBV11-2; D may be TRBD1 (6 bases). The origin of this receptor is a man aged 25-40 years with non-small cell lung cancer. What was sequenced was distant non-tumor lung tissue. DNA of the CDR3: TGTGCCAGCAGCCGCCCGAGGGGGCAAGAGACCCAGTACTCC. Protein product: CASSRPRGQETQYS.